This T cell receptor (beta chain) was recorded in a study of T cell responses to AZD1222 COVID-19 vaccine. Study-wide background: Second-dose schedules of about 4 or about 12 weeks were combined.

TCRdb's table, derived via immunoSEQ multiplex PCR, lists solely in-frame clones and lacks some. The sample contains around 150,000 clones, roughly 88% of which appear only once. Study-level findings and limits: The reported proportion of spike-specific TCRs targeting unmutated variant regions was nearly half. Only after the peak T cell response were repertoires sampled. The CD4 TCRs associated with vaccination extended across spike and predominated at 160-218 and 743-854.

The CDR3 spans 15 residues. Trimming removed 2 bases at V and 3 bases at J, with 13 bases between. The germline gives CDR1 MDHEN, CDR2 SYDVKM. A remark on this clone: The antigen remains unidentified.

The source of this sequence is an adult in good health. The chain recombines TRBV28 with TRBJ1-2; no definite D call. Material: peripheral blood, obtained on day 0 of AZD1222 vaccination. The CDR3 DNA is TGTGCCAGCAGTTTAACGGGCAGGCTAGACTATGGCTACACCTTC. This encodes CASSLTGRLDYGYTF.